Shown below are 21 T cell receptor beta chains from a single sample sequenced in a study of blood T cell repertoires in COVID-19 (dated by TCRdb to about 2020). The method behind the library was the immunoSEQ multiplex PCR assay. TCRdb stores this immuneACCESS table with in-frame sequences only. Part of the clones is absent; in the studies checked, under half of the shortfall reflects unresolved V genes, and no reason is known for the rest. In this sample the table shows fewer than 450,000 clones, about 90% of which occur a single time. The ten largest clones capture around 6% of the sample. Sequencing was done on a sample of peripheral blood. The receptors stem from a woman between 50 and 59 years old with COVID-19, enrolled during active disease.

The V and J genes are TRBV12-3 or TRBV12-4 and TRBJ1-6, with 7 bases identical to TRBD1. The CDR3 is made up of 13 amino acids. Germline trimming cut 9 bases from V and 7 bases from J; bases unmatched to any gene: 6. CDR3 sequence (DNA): TGTGCCAGTGGGAAACAGGGGAATTCACCCCTCCACTTT. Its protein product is CASGKQGNSPLHF.

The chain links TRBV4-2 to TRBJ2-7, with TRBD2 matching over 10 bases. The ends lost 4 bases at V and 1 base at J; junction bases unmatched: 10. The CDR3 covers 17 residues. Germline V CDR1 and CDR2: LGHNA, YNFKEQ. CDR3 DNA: TGTGCCAGCAGCCGACGGTTGACAGCGGGAGGGTCCTACGAGCAGTACTTC. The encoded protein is CASSRRLTAGGSYEQYF.

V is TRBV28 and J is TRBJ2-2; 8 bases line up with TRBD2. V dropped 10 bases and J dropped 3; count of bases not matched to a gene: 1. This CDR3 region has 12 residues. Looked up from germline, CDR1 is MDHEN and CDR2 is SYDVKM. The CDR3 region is CATLADTGELFF. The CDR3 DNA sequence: TGTGCCACACTAGCGGACACCGGGGAGCTGTTTTTT.

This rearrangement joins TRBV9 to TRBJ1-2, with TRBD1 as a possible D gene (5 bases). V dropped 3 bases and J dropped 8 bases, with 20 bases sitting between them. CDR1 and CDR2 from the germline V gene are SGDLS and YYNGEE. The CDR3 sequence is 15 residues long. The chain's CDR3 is CASSATTVGRVGYTF. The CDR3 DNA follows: TGTGCCAGCAGCGCTACGACAGTGGGGAGGGTGGGCTACACCTTC.

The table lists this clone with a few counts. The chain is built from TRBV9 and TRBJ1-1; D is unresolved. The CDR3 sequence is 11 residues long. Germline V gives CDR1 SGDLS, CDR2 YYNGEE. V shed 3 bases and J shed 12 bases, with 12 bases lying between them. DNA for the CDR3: TGTGCCAGCAGCGCGCAAGACGGGACTTTCTTT. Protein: CASSAQDGTFF.

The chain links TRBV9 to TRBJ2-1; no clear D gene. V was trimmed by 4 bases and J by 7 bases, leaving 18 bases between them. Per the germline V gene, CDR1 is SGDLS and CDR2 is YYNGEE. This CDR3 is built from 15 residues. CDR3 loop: CASSSIPSPSNEQFF. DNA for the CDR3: TGTGCCAGCAGCAGCATCCCCTCCCCGAGTAATGAGCAGTTCTTC. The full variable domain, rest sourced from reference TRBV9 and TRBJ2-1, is DSGVTQTPKHLITATGQRVTLRCSPRSGDLSVYWYQQSLDQGLQFLIQYYNGEERAKGNILERFSAQQFPDLHSELNLSSLELGDSALYFCASSSIPSPSNEQFFGPGTRLTVL.

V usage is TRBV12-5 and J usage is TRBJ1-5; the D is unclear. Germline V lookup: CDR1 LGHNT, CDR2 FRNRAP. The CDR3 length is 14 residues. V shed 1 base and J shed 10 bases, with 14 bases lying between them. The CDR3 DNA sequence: TGTGCTAGTGGTTTGGAAGCCGGGATCAGCCCCCAGCATTTT. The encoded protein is CASGLEAGISPQHF.

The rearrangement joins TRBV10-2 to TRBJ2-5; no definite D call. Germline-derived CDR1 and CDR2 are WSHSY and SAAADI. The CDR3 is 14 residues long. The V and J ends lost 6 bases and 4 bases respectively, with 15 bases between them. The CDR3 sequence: CASRKSHVVETQYF. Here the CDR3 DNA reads TGCGCCAGCAGGAAGAGTCATGTTGTAGAGACCCAGTACTTC.

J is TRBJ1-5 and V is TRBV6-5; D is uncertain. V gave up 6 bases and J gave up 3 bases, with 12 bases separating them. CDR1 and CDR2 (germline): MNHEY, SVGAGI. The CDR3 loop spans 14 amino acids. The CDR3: CASRPGSVNQPQHF. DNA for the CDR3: TGTGCCAGCAGACCGGGTAGCGTCAATCAGCCCCAGCATTTT.

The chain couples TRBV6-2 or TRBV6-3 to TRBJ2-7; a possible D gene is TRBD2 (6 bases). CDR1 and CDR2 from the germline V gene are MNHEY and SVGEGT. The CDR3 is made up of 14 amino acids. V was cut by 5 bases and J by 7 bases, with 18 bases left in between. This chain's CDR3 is CASSNIGTAVEQYF. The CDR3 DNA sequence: TGTGCCAGCAGTAATATCGGGACTGCCGTAGAGCAGTACTTC.

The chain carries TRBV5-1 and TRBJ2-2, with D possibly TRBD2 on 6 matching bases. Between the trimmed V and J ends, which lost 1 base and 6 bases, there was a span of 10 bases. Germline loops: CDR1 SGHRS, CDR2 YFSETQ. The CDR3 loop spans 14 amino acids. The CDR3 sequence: CASSLSASAGELFF. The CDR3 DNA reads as TGCGCCAGCAGCTTGTCGGCTAGCGCCGGGGAGCTGTTTTTT.

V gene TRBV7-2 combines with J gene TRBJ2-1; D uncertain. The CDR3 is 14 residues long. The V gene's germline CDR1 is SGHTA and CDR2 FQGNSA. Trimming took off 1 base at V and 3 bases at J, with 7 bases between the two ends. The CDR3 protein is CASSLVAVYNEQFF. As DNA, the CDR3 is TGTGCCAGCAGCTTAGTCGCGGTCTACAATGAGCAGTTCTTC.

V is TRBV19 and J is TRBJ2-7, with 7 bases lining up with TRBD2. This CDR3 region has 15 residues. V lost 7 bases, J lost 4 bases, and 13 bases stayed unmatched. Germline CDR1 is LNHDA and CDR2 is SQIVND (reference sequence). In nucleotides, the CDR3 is TGTGCCAGTAACCCAGGCGGCGGGAGTGAGTACGAGCAGTACTTC. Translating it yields CASNPGGGSEYEQYF.

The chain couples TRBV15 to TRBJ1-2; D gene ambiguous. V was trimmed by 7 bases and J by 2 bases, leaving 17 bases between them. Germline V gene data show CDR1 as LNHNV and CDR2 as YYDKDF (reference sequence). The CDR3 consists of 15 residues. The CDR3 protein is CATKALASVNYGYTF. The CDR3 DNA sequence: TGTGCCACCAAGGCCCTAGCGTCAGTGAACTATGGCTACACCTTC.

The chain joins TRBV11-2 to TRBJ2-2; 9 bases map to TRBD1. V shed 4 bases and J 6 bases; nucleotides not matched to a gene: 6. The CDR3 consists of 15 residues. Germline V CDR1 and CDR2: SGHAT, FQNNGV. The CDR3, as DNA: TGTGCCAGCAGCTCGGGACAGGGTTGGGCCGGGGAGCTGTTTTTT. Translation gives CASSSGQGWAGELFF.

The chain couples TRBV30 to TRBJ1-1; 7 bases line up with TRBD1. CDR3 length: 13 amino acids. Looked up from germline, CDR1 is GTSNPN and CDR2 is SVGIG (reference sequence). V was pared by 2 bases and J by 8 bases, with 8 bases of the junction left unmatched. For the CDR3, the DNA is TGTGCCTGGAGTATTTCTCTGGACAGGGAAGCTTTCTTT. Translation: CAWSISLDREAFF.

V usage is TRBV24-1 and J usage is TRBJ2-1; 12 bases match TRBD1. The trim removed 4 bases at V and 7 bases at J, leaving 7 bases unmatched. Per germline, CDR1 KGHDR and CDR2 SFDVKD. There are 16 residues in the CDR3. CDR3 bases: TGTGCCACCAGTGAGACGGGACAGGGGGCGAATAATGAGCAGTTCTTC. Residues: CATSETGQGANNEQFF.

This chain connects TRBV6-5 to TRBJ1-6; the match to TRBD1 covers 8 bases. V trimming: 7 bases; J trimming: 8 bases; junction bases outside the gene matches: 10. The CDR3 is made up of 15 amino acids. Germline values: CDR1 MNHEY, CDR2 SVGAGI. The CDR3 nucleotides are TGTGCCAGCACCTACACCGACAGGGGTCATTCACCCCTCCACTTT. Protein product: CASTYTDRGHSPLHF.

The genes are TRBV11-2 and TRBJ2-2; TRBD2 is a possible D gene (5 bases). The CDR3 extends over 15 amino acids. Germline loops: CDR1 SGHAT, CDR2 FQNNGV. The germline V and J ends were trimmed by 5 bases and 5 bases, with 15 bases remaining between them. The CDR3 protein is CASSGRRAGTGELFF. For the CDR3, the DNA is TGTGCCAGCAGCGGCCGGCGGGCGGGTACCGGGGAGCTGTTTTTT.

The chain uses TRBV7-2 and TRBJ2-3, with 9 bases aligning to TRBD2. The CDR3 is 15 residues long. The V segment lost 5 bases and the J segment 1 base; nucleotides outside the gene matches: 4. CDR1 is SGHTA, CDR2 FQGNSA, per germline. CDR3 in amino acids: CASSIRTSGTDTQYF. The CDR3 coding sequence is TGTGCCAGCAGCATCAGGACTAGCGGCACAGATACGCAGTATTTT.

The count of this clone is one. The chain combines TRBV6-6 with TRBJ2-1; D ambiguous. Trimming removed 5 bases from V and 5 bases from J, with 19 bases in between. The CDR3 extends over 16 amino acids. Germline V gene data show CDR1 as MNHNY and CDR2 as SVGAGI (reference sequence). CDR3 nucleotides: TGTGCCAGCAGTCACCGTCGATTAGCAGACGACAATGAGCAGTTCTTC. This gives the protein CASSHRRLADDNEQFF.